The clone carrying this T cell receptor (beta chain) was seen many times. These data come from a study of naive and memory T cell subsets. Both TRBC1 and TRBC2 were covered by a beta constant-region primer of two equimolar oligonucleotides. The ligated cDNA underwent four PCR rounds using SP2 and nested alpha and beta constant-region primers. TCRdb reprocessed the UMI-ligation and nested PCR reads with MiXCR, giving one entry per CDR3 protein. The table records 8,500 to 10,000 distinct CDR3 sequences, about 6% of them present only once. CDR1 and CDR2 (germline): SGHVS, FQNEAQ. CDR3 length: 18 amino acids. V shed 5 bases and J shed 1 base, with 23 bases lying between them.

Sequencing was done on a sample of CD4+ TEMRA cells from blood. Subset reported: effector memory re-expressing CD45RA, CD45RA+ CD27-. The V call is TRBV7-8, the J call TRBJ1-2; weak D call: TRBD1 (5 bases). The clonotype comes from a human donor in good health. CDR3 sequence: CASSPRGGGGKSNYGYTF. CDR3 coding DNA: TGTGCCAGCAGCCCGCGCGGGGGTGGAGGCAAAAGTAACTATGGCTACACCTTC.